This paragraph covers one T cell receptor beta chain sequence. Combining a sample-barcoded 5' primer with a J-beta primer mix, a second PCR ran for about 6 to 12 cycles. One entry per CDR3 protein results from TCRdb running MiXCR on the 5' RACE reads. The table has 450,000 to 650,000 distinct CDR3 sequences, approximately 25% seen once; the top ten hold less than 9%. V was clipped by 3 bases and J by 5 bases, with 8 bases between them. The CDR3 sequence is 13 residues long. The data were taken from a study of blood T cells in healthy people across ages. Separately, the same data were catalogued under a study of T cells of mothers and their children.

The sample comprised blood. The receptor was isolated from a boy between 10 and 17 years old in good health. V gene TRBV12-3 or TRBV12-4 combines with J gene TRBJ2-4; D is perhaps TRBD2 (7 bases). CDR3: CASSFGGQNIQYF. The CDR3 nucleotides are TGTGCCAGCAGTTTCGGGGGGCAAAACATTCAGTACTTC.